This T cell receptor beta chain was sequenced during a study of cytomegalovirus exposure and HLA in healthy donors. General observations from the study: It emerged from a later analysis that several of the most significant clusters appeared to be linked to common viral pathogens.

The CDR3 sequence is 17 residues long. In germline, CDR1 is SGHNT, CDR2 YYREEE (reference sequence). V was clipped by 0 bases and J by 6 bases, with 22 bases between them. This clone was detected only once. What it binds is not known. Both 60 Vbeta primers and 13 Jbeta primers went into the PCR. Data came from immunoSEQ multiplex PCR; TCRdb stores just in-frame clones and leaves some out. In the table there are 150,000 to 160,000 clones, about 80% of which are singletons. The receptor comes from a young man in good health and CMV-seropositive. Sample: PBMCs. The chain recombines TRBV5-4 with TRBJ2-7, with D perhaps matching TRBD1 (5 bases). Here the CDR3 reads CASSLDSRPGPIGEQYF. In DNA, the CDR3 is TGTGCCAGCAGCTTGGATAGTAGGCCAGGGCCTATTGGCGAGCAGTACTTC.